This TCR beta chain was retrieved from a study of T cells expressing NK-cell markers. Study details: Sorted T-cell subsets CD3+CD56+NKG2C+, CD3+CD56+NKG2C- and CD3+CD56-NKG2C+ were TCR beta-sequenced. HCMV seropositivity characterized seven of the eight sequenced donors, and seronegativity one.

TCRdb reanalyzed the 5' RACE reads and collapses them to one entry per CDR3 protein, without DNA. In all, the sample yields a few hundred thousand distinct CDR3 sequences. Germline assignment: CDR1 MNHEY and CDR2 SMNVEV (reference sequence). CDR3 length: 15 amino acids. This receptor was taken from a man aged 18-69 years in good health. Material for sequencing was blood T cells: a sorted CD56 or NKG2C T cell subset, CD4+ or CD8+ T cells, or bulk PBMC T cells (not recorded which). The chain couples TRBV27 to TRBJ2-3; TCRdb gives TRBD1 as the D gene, but with no DNA this cannot be confirmed. The CDR3: CASSFRGGASLTQYF.